The 20 T cell receptor beta chains below were found in one sample sequenced in a study of T cell responses to AZD1222 COVID-19 vaccine. TCRdb's copy holds only in-frame clones and misses some; the assay was immunoSEQ multiplex PCR. The sample lists 59,000 or so clones, about 80% occurring once. The sequences come from peripheral blood, collected on day 0 of AZD1222 vaccination. The origin of the receptors is an adult in good health.

This clone came up once. The rearrangement joins TRBV6-5 to TRBJ2-1; TRBD1 matches at 9 bases. The CDR3 is 15 residues long. Germline V gene sequence: CDR1 MNHEY, CDR2 SVGAGI. V lost 5 bases and J lost 4; bases outside the gene matches: 6. DNA of the CDR3: TGTGCCAGCAGTACTACAGGGGGCGATTACAATGAGCAGTTCTTC. It codes for CASSTTGGDYNEQFF.

The CDR3, as DNA: TGTGCCAGCAGGACCTTGTCGGCGGGCTATGGCTACACCTTC. Its translation: CASRTLSAGYGYTF. The V and J genes are TRBV2 and TRBJ1-2; D call uncertain. Per the germline V gene, CDR1 is SNHLY and CDR2 is FYNNEI. The CDR3 consists of 14 residues. Deletions cut 6 bases from V and 4 bases from J, with 15 bases between.

V gene TRBV11-2 combines with J gene TRBJ2-1, with D maybe TRBD1 (7 bases). V lost 1 base, J lost 4 bases, and 11 bases lay in between. The CDR3 is made up of 15 amino acids. Per germline, CDR1 SGHAT and CDR2 FQNNGV. The CDR3 sequence: CASSLGQGGYNEQFF. The CDR3, as DNA: TGTGCCAGCAGCTTAGGGCAGGGGGGTTACAATGAGCAGTTCTTC. The whole variable domain, remainder taken from reference TRBV11-2 and TRBJ2-1, is EAGVAQSPRYKIIEKRQSVAFWCNPISGHATLYWYQQILGQGPKLLIQFQNNGVVDDSQLPKDRFSAERLKGVDSTLKIQPAKLEDSAVYLCASSLGQGGYNEQFFGPGTRLTVL.

The chain joins TRBV5-1 to TRBJ2-7, with D possibly TRBD2 on 6 matching bases. CDR1 is SGHRS and CDR2 is YFSETQ in the germline V gene. Trimming cost V 1 base and J 2 bases, with 7 bases left between them. There are 13 residues in the CDR3. The CDR3 region is CASSLTGAYEQYF. The CDR3 DNA is TGCGCCAGCAGCTTGACGGGGGCCTACGAGCAGTACTTC.

The V gene is TRBV18, the J gene TRBJ1-2, with 7 bases that match TRBD1. Per germline, CDR1 KGHSH and CDR2 LQKENI. The CDR3 has 11 residues. V was clipped by 4 bases and J by 13 bases; unmatched bases: 6. CDR3 bases: TGTGCCAGCTCACAGGGGGCGTTTGCCACCTTC. Amino acid sequence: CASSQGAFATF.

V and J are TRBV19 and TRBJ2-5; D ambiguous. The CDR3 loop spans 13 amino acids. In germline, CDR1 is LNHDA, CDR2 SQIVND (reference sequence). The V end lost 5 bases, the J end lost 3 bases, and 10 bases lay between the germline ends. The CDR3 coding sequence is TGTGCCAGTAGTCCATACATAGAAGAGACCCAGTACTTC. Amino acids: CASSPYIEETQYF.

The CDR3 reads CAWRGRNSPLHF. CDR3 DNA: TGTGCCTGGAGAGGACGAAACTCACCCCTCCACTTT. V gene TRBV30 combines with J gene TRBJ1-6; the D is unclear. V was shortened by 3 bases and J by 10 bases, with 10 bases between the two germline ends. Germline loops: CDR1 GTSNPN, CDR2 SVGIG (reference sequence). The CDR3 length is 12 residues. Combining the CDR3 with reference TRBV30 and TRBJ1-6 gives the whole variable domain SQTIHQWPATLVQPVGSPLSLECTVEGTSNPNLYWYRQAAGRGLQLLFYSVGIGQISSEVPQNLSASRPQDRQFILSSKKLLLSDSGFYLCAWRGRNSPLHFGNGTRLTVT.

This clone is termed medium-sized. This chain uses TRBV5-1 with TRBJ1-1, with a possible D match to TRBD1 (5 bases). CDR3 length: 14 residues. The germline V gene encodes CDR1 SGHRS and CDR2 YFSETQ. V lost 2 bases, J lost 7 bases, and 15 bases lay in between. CDR3 sequence reads: CASSLTSEGFEAFF. CDR3 in DNA: TGCGCCAGCAGCTTAACTTCTGAGGGGTTTGAAGCTTTCTTT.

The chain uses TRBV2 and TRBJ1-2; D might be TRBD1 (5 bases). In germline, CDR1 is SNHLY, CDR2 FYNNEI. CDR3 size: 13 residues. Trimming stripped 6 bases from V and 10 bases from J, with 18 bases between. CDR3 nucleotides: TGTGCCAGCAGGGAGGGTATTGTAGGGGACTACACCTTC. Protein: CASREGIVGDYTF.

The J gene is TRBJ2-2, the V gene TRBV21-1; the D call in the table, TRBD1, was not verified against the DNA. TRBV21-1 corresponds to a pseudogene. The CDR3 runs to 16 residues. The CDR3, as DNA: TGTGCCAGCATCCACTTTTGGACAGGGGGTAGCGGGGAGCTGTTTTTT. Translated, it gives CASIHFWTGGSGELFF.

The chain combines TRBV28 with TRBJ2-2; D uncertain. Trimming left V 4 bases short and J 6 bases short, with 15 bases between. This CDR3 comprises 15 residues. Germline CDR1 and CDR2: MDHEN and SYDVKM. CDR3 residues: CASSSFLLSPGELFF. CDR3 DNA: TGTGCCAGCAGTTCCTTCCTCCTCAGTCCCGGGGAGCTGTTTTTT.

The V call is TRBV12-3 or TRBV12-4, the J call TRBJ1-2; 8 positions agree with TRBD1. The junction had 5 bases not matched to a gene; V was cut back by 6 bases and J by 5 bases. The CDR3 extends over 13 amino acids. CDR3 in amino acids: CASRQGQGYGYTF. CDR3 in DNA: TGTGCCAGCAGGCAAGGACAGGGATATGGCTACACCTTC.

The chain carries TRBV6-2 or TRBV6-3 and TRBJ1-2, with D possibly being TRBD1 (6 bases). Germline V gene lookup returns CDR1 MNHEY and CDR2 SVGEGT. V was shortened by 2 bases and J by 3 bases, with 16 bases between the two germline ends. This CDR3 region has 16 residues. In DNA form, the CDR3 reads TGTGCCAGCAGTTACGAGGCAGGGGCCCTCGACTATGGCTACACCTTC. It translates to CASSYEAGALDYGYTF.

This clone was seen once. The rearrangement uses TRBV19 and TRBJ2-2; D is unclear. Germline V gene sequence: CDR1 LNHDA, CDR2 SQIVND (reference sequence). The CDR3 is 11 residues long. The V gene lost 9 bases and the J gene lost 2 bases, with 4 bases spanning the gap. The CDR3 region has the DNA TGTGCCAGCGGAAACACCGGGGAGCTGTTTTTT. Protein product: CASGNTGELFF.

This chain uses TRBV11-1 with TRBJ2-1; 8 bases map to TRBD2. From germline, CDR1 is SGHAT and CDR2 FQDESV (reference sequence). V lost 5 bases, J lost 5 bases, and 11 bases stayed unmatched. CDR3 length: 16 amino acids. Here the CDR3 reads CASSPYSGDWDNEQFF. The CDR3 DNA is TGTGCCAGCAGCCCATATAGCGGGGATTGGGACAATGAGCAGTTCTTC.

The V gene is TRBV7-9, the J gene TRBJ1-2; D is unclear. V lost 5 bases to trimming and J lost 3 bases, with 7 bases between them. The length of the CDR3 is 12 residues. Germline V gene data show CDR1 as SEHNR and CDR2 as FQNEAQ (reference sequence). CDR3 sequence reads: CASSPNYYGYTF. DNA for the CDR3: TGTGCCAGCAGCCCCAATTACTATGGCTACACCTTC.

The chain combines TRBV15 with TRBJ1-6, with D perhaps TRBD1 (5 bases). The ends were cut back, 3 bases at V and 6 bases at J, with 12 bases in the middle. The CDR3 covers 15 residues. Germline V CDR1 and CDR2: LNHNV, YYDKDF (reference sequence). The CDR3 is CATSRADTANSPLHF. The DNA of the CDR3 is TGTGCCACCAGCAGGGCGGACACCGCTAATTCACCCCTCCACTTT.

This clone was observed once. This rearrangement joins TRBV3-1 (or the pseudogene TRBV3-2) to TRBJ1-5; D unresolved. The germline gives CDR1 LGHDT, CDR2 YNNKEL (reference sequence). The CDR3 is made up of 13 amino acids. V lost 4 bases and J lost 2, with 6 bases in between. The DNA of the CDR3 is TGTGCCAGCAGCCGGGGAGGCAATCAGCCCCAGCATTTT. Translation gives CASSRGGNQPQHF.

The J gene is TRBJ1-5, the V gene TRBV7-2, with a weak D call TRBD1 (5 bases). Trimming removed 1 base at V and 7 bases at J, with 11 bases between. The CDR3 length is 14 residues. Germline V gene lookup returns CDR1 SGHTA and CDR2 FQGNSA. The CDR3, as DNA: TGTGCCAGCAGCTTAGTCGGGGGTGGGCAGCCCCAGCATTTT. This encodes CASSLVGGGQPQHF.

The CDR3 DNA sequence: TGTGCCAGCAGAGACAGGCCTTGGGACGAGCAGTACTTC. It specifies CASRDRPWDEQYF. The rearrangement uses TRBV27 and TRBJ2-7, with a tentative D call TRBD1 (6 bases). The V gene lost 6 bases and the J gene lost 5 bases, with 14 bases spanning the gap. The V gene's germline CDR1 is MNHEY and CDR2 SMNVEV (reference sequence). This CDR3 comprises 13 residues.